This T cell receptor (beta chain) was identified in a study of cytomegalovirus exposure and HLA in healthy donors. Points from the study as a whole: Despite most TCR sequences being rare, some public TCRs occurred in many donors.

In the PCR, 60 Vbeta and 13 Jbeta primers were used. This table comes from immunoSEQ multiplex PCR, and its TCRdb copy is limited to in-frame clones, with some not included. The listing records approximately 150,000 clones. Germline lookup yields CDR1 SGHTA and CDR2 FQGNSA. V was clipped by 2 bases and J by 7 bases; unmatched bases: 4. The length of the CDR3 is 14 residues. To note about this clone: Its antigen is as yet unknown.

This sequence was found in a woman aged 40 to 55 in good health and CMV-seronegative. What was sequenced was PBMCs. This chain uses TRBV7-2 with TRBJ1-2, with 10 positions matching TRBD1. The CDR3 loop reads CASSLSGQGFGYTF. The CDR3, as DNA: TGTGCCAGCAGCTTATCGGGACAGGGGTTTGGCTACACCTTC.